The TCR beta chain described here comes from a study of tumor and adjacent non-tumor tissue in lung cancer. Overall study: The cohort had 12 to 13 adenocarcinoma, a couple of squamous cell and 1 small cell patients. Study findings and constraints: Tumor TCR diversity, when higher, was linked to shorter survival. Compared with tumor, normal lung showed significantly lower TCR diversity.

This clonotype appeared a single time. As yet, its antigen is unknown. The junction does not match germline at one end; this may be a read error. The CDR3 has 15 amino acids. The germline V gene has CDR1 MNHEY and CDR2 SVGAGI. No cell sorting was done before RNA was extracted from the tissue. This non-tumor lung sample came from over 3 cm beyond the tumor edge. The library came from three nested PCR rounds adapted from ARM-PCR protocols. MiXCR, applied by TCRdb to the multiplex PCR reads, yields one record per CDR3 protein. The sample contains tens of thousands of distinct CDR3 sequences, about 68% of which appear only once.

This clonotype was obtained from a woman aged 65 to 85 with non-small cell lung cancer. The sequencing sample was made of distant non-tumor lung tissue. The genes are TRBV6-5 and TRBJ2-3; the D is unclear. CDR3 loop: CASSYSLVNTDTEYF. CDR3 sequence (DNA): TGTGCCAGCAGTTACTCGTTAGTGAACACAGATACGGAGTATTTT.